Below, one TCR beta chain is given with its context. Germline-derived CDR1 and CDR2 are SNHLY and FYNNEI. This CDR3 is 15 amino acids long. With 5 bases clipped from V and 1 base from J, the junction kept 3 bases outside the gene matches. The sample is drawn from a study of OX40 agonist ivuxolimab in advanced cancers. As for the study in general: Every 2 weeks, patients received ivuxolimab intravenously, dosed at 0.01 to 10 mg/kg.

This table comes from immunoSEQ multiplex PCR, and its TCRdb copy is limited to in-frame clones, with some not included. The sample consists of roughly 19,000 clones, just over 90% of them appearing once. The clonotype originates from an adult with an advanced solid tumor such as melanoma, head and neck, liver or kidney cancer. This rearrangement joins TRBV2 to TRBJ2-2; 8 bases align to TRBD1. The sequenced sample was CD4+ or CD8+ T cells sorted from blood, obtained in a trial of the OX40 agonist ivuxolimab. CDR3 DNA sequence: TGTGCCAGCAGTAGAGGACAGGGGAACACCGGGGAGCTGTTTTTT. Amino acid sequence: CASSRGQGNTGELFF.